This TCR beta chain was recovered during a study of T cell responses to AZD1222 COVID-19 vaccine. Points from the study as a whole: Close to half of spike-specific TCRs reportedly recognize unmutated variant regions. At baseline, just five to seven AZD1222 recipients tested seropositive. Vaccine-related CD4 TCRs covered spike, predominating at 160-218 and 743-854.

Concerning this clone itself: The antigen remains undetermined.

Between the trimmed V and J ends, which lost 0 bases and 10 bases, there was a span of 16 bases. The CDR3 spans 15 residues. CDR1 LGHDT and CDR2 YNNKEL come from the germline V gene (reference sequence). Sequencing was performed with immunoSEQ multiplex PCR; in TCRdb, only in-frame clones are kept and a portion is missing. This sample carries approximately 140,000 clones, about 81% of them seen once, and the ten largest clones take approximately 4%. The input for sequencing was peripheral blood, taken on day 0 of MenACWY control vaccination. The TCR comes from an adult in good health. The gene calls are TRBV3-1 (or the pseudogene TRBV3-2) and TRBJ2-1; D unclear. The CDR3 loop reads CASSQDRSSLAEQFF. In DNA, the CDR3 is TGTGCCAGCAGCCAAGATAGGTCATCTCTCGCAGAGCAGTTCTTC.